This T cell receptor beta chain comes out of a study of T-cell memory formation after mild COVID-19. About the study: The TCR clusters were mostly specific to one donor. Overall study results and limits: Pre-infection memory already had some responding clones, implying cross-reactive memory joined. Among contracting clones, CD4+ were mainly CM/EM and CD8+ enriched in EMRA.

Per the germline V gene, CDR1 is SGHRS and CDR2 is YFSETQ. Unmatched junction bases numbered 10, after V lost 5 bases and J lost 7 bases. The CDR3 totals 15 residues. A note on this clonotype: No antigen is known for it.

Constant-segment primers were used for 5'RACE, and the resulting TCR alpha and TCR beta cDNA libraries carried sample barcodes and UMIs. TCRdb redid the calling of the 5' RACE reads with MiXCR, one entry per CDR3 protein. Among about 410,000 distinct CDR3 sequences listed, about a sixth were seen once. This receptor was obtained from a man aged 18 to 29 who had mild COVID-19 (a few samples of this study predate the infection). Cell type and time point are not known. The chain has TRBV5-1 and TRBJ2-4; TRBD2 matches at 9 bases. Specimen: PBMCs or a T cell subset sorted from them (not recorded which). The CDR3 nucleotides are TGCGCCAGCAGGGTTGGCGGGGGGGCTGATAACATTCAGTACTTC. This gives the protein CASRVGGGADNIQYF.